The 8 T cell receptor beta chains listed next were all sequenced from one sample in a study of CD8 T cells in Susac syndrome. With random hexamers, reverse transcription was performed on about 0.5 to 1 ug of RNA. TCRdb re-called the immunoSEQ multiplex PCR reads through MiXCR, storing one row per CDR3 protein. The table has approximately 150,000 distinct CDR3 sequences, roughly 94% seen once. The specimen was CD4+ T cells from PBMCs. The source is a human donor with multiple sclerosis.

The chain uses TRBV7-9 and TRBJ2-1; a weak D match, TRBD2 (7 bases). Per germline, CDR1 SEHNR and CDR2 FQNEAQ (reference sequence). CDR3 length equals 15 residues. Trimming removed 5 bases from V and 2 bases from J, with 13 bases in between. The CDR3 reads CASSQTGRAYNEQFF. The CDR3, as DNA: TGTGCCAGCAGCCAAACAGGGAGGGCCTACAATGAGCAGTTCTTC.

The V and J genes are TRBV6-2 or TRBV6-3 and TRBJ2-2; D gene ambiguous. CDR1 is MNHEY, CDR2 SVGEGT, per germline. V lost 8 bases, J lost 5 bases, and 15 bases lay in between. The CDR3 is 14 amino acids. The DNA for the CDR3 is TGTGCCAGCCACCCGGGCAGTCTTACCGGGGAGCTGTTTTTT. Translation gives CASHPGSLTGELFF.

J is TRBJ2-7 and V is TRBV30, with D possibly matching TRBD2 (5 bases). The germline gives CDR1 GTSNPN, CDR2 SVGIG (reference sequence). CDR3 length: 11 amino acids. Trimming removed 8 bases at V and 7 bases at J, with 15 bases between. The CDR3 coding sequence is TGTGCCCCCTCAAACCGGAGGGAGCAGTACTTC. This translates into CAPSNRREQYF.

The CDR3, as DNA: TGTGCCAGCAGCTTATCAACGGGGCTCGAGCAGTACTTC. Encoded protein: CASSLSTGLEQYF. The rearrangement uses TRBV7-9 and TRBJ2-7; D tentatively fits TRBD1 or TRBD2 (5 bases each). The germline gives CDR1 SEHNR, CDR2 FQNEAQ (reference sequence). Trimming removed 2 bases at V and 6 bases at J, with 11 bases between. The CDR3 consists of 13 residues.

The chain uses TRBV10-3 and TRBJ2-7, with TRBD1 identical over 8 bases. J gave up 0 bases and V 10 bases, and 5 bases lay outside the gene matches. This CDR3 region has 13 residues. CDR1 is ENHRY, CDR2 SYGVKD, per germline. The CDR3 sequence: CATEGTGSYEQYF. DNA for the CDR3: TGTGCCACTGAAGGGACAGGCTCCTACGAGCAGTACTTC.

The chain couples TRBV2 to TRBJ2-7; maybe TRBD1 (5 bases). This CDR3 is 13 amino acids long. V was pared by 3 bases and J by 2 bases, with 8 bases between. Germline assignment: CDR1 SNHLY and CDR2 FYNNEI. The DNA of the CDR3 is TGTGCCAGCAGTGAGGCGGACACCTACGAGCAGTACTTC. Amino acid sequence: CASSEADTYEQYF.

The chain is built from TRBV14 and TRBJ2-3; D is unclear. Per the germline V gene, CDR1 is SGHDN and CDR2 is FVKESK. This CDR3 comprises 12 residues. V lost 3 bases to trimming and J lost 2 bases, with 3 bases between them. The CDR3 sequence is CASSHLTDTQYF. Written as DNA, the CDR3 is TGTGCCAGCAGCCACCTCACAGATACGCAGTATTTT.

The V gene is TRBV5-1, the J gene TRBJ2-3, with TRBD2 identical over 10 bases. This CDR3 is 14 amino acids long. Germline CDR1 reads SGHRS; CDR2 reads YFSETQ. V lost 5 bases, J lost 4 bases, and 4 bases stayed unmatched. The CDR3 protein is CASRLLAGADTQYF. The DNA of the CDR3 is TGCGCCAGCAGACTGCTAGCGGGAGCAGATACGCAGTATTTT.